This record concerns one T cell receptor (beta chain) sequence. No antigen is known for it. Treatment here: roughly 18 received Ad26.COV2.S at low or high dose, single or two shots; 5 received placebo; per-sample allocation not given. On day 63 after the first injection, vaccine and placebo recipients gave samples. An adult aged 18-55 years in Boston served as the donor. This record comes from a study of Ad26.COV2.S vaccination and SARS-CoV-2 variants. Whole-study context: Recipients of Ad26.COV2.S got it intramuscularly, once or twice 56 days apart.

General study findings and limits: Recipients given vaccine exceeded placebo recipients in spike-specific TCR breadth. Substantial post-vaccination breadth of spike-specific CD8+ and CD4+ T cell responses was reported.

Only in-frame clones appear in the TCRdb table, and some are missing; sequencing was by immunoSEQ multiplex PCR. The sample comprises about 350,000 clones, around 88% of which are singletons, and around 5.3% rests with the top ten. J gave up 0 bases and V 6 bases, and 4 bases lay outside the gene matches. The CDR3 contains 14 residues. From germline, CDR1 is MNHEY and CDR2 SVGAGI. This receptor was taken from a person between 18 and 59 years old who received the Ad26.COV2.S COVID-19 vaccine or a placebo. Sequencing used peripheral blood, obtained in a trial of Ad26.COV2.S vaccine versus placebo. The chain recombines TRBV6-5 with TRBJ1-1, with 7 bases identical to TRBD1. Written as DNA, the CDR3 is TGTGCCAGCAGGGACAGGACCATGAACACTGAAGCTTTCTTT. Amino acid sequence: CASRDRTMNTEAFF.